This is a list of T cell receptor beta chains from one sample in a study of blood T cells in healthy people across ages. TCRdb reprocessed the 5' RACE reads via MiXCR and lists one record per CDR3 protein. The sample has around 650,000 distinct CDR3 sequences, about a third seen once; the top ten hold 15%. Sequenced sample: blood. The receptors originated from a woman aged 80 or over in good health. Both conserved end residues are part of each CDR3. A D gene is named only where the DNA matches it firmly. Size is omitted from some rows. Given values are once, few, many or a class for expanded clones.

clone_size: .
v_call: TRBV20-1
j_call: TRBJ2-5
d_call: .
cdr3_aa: CSATGEGETQYF
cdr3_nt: TGCAGTGCCACAGGGGAGGGCGAGACCCAGTACTTC

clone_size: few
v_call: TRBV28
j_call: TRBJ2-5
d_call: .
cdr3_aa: CASSLVAETQYF
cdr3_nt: TGTGCCAGCAGTTTAGTCGCAGAGACCCAGTACTTC

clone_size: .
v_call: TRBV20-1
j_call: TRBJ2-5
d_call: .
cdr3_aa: CSAPRGAYQETQYF
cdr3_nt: TGCAGTGCCCCCAGGGGGGCGTACCAAGAGACCCAGTACTTC

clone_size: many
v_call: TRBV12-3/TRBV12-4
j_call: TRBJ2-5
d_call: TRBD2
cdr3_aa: CASTRRSASGSQETQYF
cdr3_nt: TGTGCCAGCACACGCAGGTCCGCTAGCGGTTCCCAAGAGACCCAGTACTTC

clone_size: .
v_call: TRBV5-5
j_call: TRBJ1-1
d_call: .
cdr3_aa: CASSFAGAASRGTEAFF
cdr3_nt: TGTGCCAGCAGCTTTGCCGGGGCGGCATCCCGGGGCACTGAGGCTTTCTTT

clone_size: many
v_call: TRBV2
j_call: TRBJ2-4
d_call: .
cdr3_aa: CASRATLLAKNIQYF
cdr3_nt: TGTGCCAGCCGGGCAACGCTTCTAGCCAAAAACATTCAGTACTTC

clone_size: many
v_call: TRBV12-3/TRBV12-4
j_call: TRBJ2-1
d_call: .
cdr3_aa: CASSLGTGLEQFF
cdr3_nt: TGTGCCAGCAGTTTAGGAACAGGGTTGGAGCAGTTCTTC

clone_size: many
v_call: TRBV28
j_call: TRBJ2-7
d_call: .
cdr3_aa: CASLDRLYEQYF
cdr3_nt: TGTGCCAGCCTCGACAGGTTGTACGAGCAGTACTTC

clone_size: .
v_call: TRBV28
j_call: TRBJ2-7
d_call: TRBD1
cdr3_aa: CASSPVDRGGEQYF
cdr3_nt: TGTGCCAGCAGTCCTGTCGACAGGGGTGGGGAGCAGTACTTC

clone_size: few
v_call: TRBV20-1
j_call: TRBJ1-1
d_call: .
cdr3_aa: CSATTGAEAFF
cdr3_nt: TGCAGTGCTACGACCGGAGCTGAAGCTTTCTTT

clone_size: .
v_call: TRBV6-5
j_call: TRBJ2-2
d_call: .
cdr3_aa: CAVRGTGELFF
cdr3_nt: TGTGCCGTGAGGGGCACCGGGGAGCTGTTTTTT

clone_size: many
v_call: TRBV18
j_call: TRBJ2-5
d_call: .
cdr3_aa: CASQDEETQYF
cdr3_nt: TGTGCCAGCCAGGATGAAGAGACCCAGTACTTC

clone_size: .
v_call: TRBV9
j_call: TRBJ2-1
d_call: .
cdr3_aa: CASSVEYFSYNEQFF
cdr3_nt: TGTGCCAGCAGCGTGGAATATTTCTCCTACAATGAGCAGTTCTTC

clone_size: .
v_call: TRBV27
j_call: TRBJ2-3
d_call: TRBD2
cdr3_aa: CASRGTSADTQYF
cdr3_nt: TGTGCCAGCAGGGGGACTAGCGCAGATACGCAGTATTTT

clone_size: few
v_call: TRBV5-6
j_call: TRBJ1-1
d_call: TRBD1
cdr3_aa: CASSLNPSFRGRNTEAFF
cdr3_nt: TGTGCCAGCAGCTTGAACCCTTCATTCAGGGGGCGGAACACTGAAGCTTTCTTT

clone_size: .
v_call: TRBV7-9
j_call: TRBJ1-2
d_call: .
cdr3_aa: CASSLAFEGPKGDGYTF
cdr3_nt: TGTGCCAGCAGCTTAGCATTCGAAGGTCCCAAAGGGGATGGCTACACCTTC

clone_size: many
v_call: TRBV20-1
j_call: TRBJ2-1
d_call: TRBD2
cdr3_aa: CSARDPWGSGGASHVEQFF
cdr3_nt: TGCAGTGCTAGAGATCCTTGGGGTAGCGGGGGGGCGAGTCATGTTGAGCAGTTCTTC

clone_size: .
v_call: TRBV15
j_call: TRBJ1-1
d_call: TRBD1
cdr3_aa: CATSRDGGTVTLNTEAFF
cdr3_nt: TGTGCCACCAGCAGAGATGGAGGGACAGTAACTCTGAACACTGAAGCTTTCTTT

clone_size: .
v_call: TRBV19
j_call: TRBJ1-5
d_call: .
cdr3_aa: CASHVGDQPQHF
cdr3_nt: TGTGCCAGCCACGTCGGGGATCAGCCCCAGCATTTT

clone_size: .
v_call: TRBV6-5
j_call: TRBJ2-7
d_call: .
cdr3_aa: CASSYDRSSYNEQYF
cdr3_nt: TGTGCCAGCAGTTACGACAGGAGCTCCTACAATGAGCAGTACTTC

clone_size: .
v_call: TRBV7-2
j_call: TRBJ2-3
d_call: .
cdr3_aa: CASSLNVQSTDTQYF
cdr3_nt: TGTGCCAGCAGCTTAAACGTCCAGAGCACAGATACGCAGTATTTT

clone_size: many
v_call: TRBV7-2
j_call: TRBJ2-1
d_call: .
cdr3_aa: CASSLEGAGAPIYNEQFF
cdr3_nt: TGTGCCAGCAGCTTAGAAGGTGCGGGGGCCCCGATATACAATGAGCAGTTCTTC

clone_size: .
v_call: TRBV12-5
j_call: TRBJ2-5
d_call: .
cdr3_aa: CASTRSRTQETQYF
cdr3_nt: TGTGCTAGTACCAGGAGCAGAACTCAGGAGACCCAGTACTTC

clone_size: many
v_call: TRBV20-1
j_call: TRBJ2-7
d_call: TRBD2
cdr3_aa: CSASSLAGGPSHEQYF
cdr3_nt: TGCAGTGCTAGCTCACTAGCGGGGGGGCCTTCCCACGAGCAGTACTTC

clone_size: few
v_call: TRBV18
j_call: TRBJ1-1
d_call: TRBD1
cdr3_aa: CASSPPTGGPYTEAFF
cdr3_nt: TGTGCCAGCTCACCACCGACAGGGGGCCCCTACACTGAAGCTTTCTTT

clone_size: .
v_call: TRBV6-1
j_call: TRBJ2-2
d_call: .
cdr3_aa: CAGSELGGNTGELFF
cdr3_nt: TGTGCCGGCAGTGAACTGGGCGGAAACACCGGGGAGCTGTTTTTT

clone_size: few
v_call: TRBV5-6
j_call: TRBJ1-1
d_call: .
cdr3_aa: CASSYADGGAEAFF
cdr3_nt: TGTGCCAGCAGCTACGCGGACGGAGGCGCTGAAGCTTTCTTT

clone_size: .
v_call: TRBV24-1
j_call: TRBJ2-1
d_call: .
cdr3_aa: CATSDLPYNEQFF
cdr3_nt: TGTGCCACCAGTGATTTGCCCTACAATGAGCAGTTCTTC

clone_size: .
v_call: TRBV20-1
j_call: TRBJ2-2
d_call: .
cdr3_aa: CSARDPSRGTGTGELFF
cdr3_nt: TGCAGTGCTAGAGACCCTAGCAGGGGCACAGGCACCGGGGAGCTGTTTTTT

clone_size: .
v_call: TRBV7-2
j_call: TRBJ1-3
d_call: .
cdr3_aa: CASSSLGASGNTIYF
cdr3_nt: TGTGCTAGCAGCTCACTCGGGGCCTCTGGAAACACCATATATTTT

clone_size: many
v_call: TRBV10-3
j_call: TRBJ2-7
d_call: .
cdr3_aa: CAISEIDEQYF
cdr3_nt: TGTGCCATCAGTGAGATCGACGAGCAGTACTTC

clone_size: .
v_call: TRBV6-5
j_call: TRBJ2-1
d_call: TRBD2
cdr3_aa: CASSYSTSGGDEQFF
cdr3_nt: TGTGCCAGCAGTTACTCGACTAGCGGGGGGGACGAGCAGTTCTTC

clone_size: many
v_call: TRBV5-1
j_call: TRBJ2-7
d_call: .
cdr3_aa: CASKIWADSSYEQYF
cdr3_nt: TGCGCCAGCAAAATTTGGGCAGACAGCTCCTACGAGCAGTACTTC

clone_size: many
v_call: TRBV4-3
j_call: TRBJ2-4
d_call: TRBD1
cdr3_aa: CASSQGQGNIQYF
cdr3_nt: TGCGCCAGCAGCCAAGGACAGGGGAACATTCAGTACTTC

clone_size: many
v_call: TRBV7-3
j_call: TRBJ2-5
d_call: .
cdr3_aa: CASSLDSSMETQYF
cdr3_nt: TGTGCCAGCAGCTTAGACTCCTCGATGGAGACCCAGTACTTC

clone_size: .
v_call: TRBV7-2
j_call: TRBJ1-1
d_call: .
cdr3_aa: CACSFRGVKNTEAFF
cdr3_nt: TGTGCCTGCAGCTTTAGGGGGGTTAAGAACACTGAAGCTTTCTTT

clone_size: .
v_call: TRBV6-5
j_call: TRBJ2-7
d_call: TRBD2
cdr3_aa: CASSPTSGRIEQYF
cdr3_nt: TGTGCCAGCAGCCCGACTAGCGGGAGGATCGAGCAGTACTTC

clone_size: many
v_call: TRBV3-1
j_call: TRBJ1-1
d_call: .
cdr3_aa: CASSQGGPTEAFF
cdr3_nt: TGTGCCAGCAGCCAGGGAGGTCCGACTGAAGCTTTCTTT

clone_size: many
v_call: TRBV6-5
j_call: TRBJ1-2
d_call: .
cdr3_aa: CASSYRGVSGYGYTF
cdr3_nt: TGTGCCAGCAGTTACCGCGGGGTTTCTGGCTATGGCTACACCTTC

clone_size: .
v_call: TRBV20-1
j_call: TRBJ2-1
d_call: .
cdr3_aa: CSTRDLGGTSYNEQFF
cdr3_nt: TGCAGTACTAGAGATCTGGGCGGGACCTCCTACAATGAGCAGTTCTTC

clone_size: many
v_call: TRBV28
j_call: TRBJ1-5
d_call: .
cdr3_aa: CASSLVGDQPQHF
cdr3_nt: TGTGCCAGCAGTTTAGTGGGGGATCAGCCCCAGCATTTT

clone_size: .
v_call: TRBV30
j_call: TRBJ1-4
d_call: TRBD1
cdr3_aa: CVWMRQGATNEKLFF
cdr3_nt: TGTGTCTGGATGAGACAGGGTGCAACTAATGAAAAACTGTTTTTT

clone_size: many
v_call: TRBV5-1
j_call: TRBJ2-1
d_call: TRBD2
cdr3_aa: CASSSGGAREQFF
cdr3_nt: TGCGCCAGTTCTAGCGGGGGGGCTCGTGAGCAGTTCTTC

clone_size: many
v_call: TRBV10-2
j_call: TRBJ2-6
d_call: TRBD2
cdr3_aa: CASSVGRGGSGANVLTF
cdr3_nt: TGCGCCAGCAGTGTAGGGCGGGGGGGCAGTGGGGCCAACGTCCTGACTTTC

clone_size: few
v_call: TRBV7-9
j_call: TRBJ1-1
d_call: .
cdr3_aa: CASRQTGAGNTEAFF
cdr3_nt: TGTGCCAGCAGGCAGACAGGCGCGGGCAACACTGAAGCTTTCTTT

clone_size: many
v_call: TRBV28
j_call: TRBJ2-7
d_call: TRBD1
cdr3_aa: CATYFIGGGSYEQYF
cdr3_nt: TGTGCCACCTATTTTATAGGGGGCGGCTCCTACGAGCAGTACTTC

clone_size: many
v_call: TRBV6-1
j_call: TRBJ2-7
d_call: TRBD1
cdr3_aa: CASSATGGLSSYEQYF
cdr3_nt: TGTGCCAGCAGTGCCACAGGGGGGCTTAGCTCCTACGAGCAGTACTTC

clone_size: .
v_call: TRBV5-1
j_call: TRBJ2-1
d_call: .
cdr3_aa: CASSTGGREQFF
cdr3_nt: TGCGCCAGCAGCACCGGTGGGCGTGAGCAGTTCTTC

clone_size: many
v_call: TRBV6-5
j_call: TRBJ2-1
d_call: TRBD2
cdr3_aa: CASRSSGGYNEQFF
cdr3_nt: TGTGCCAGCAGGTCTAGCGGGGGGTACAATGAGCAGTTCTTC

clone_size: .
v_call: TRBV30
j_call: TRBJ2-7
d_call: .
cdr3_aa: CAWSVLGGSEQYF
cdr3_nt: TGTGCCTGGAGTGTACTGGGGGGTAGCGAGCAGTACTTC